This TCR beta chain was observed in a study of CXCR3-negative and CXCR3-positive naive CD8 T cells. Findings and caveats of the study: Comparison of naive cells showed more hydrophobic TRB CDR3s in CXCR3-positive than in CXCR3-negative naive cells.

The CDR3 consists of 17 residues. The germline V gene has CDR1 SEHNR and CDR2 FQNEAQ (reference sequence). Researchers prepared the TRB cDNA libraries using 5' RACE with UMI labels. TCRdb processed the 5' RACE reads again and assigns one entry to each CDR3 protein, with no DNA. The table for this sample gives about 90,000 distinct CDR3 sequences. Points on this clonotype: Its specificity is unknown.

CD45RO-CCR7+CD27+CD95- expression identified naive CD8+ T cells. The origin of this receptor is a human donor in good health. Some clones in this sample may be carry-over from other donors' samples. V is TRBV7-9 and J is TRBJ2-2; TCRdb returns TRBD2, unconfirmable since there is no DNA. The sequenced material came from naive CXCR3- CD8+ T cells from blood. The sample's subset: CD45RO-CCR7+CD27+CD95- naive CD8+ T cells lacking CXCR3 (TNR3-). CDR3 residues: CASSYLGLAGVTGELFF.